Below, one T cell receptor beta chain is given with its context. Its antigen is not identified. These data belong to a study of cytomegalovirus exposure and HLA in healthy donors. Study conclusions and caveats: Most TCR sequences showed up rarely, but some public TCRs showed up in many donors. Reports indicated that the classifier achieved high specificity and sensitivity in diagnosing cytomegalovirus status. Some TCR beta chains (roughly 160 of them) were listed as cytomegalovirus-associated.

The J segment lost 5 bases and the V segment lost 7 bases, leaving 9 bases of the junction unmatched. This CDR3 comprises 14 residues. Germline CDR1 is SGHTA and CDR2 is FQGNSA. Sequencing was performed with immunoSEQ multiplex PCR; in TCRdb, only in-frame clones are kept and a portion is missing. The top ten clones hold approximately 7% of a sample with 150,000 to 200,000 clones, 75% to 90% of them seen once. This TCR came from a man between 18 and 29 years old in good health and CMV-seropositive. Sequencing was done on a sample of PBMCs. V is TRBV7-2 and J is TRBJ2-7; 9 bases are shared with TRBD2. This CDR3 is CASTSTSGGHEQYF. CDR3 nucleotide sequence: TGTGCCAGCACCTCGACTAGCGGTGGGCACGAGCAGTACTTC.